The table lists the clone carrying this TCR beta chain with many counts. TCRdb re-analysed the PCR reads in MiXCR, keeping a single row per CDR3 protein. The sample holds tens of thousands of distinct CDR3 sequences, around 18% seen once. The data belong to a study of molecular identifiers for immune sequencing clone quantification. The CDR3 loop spans 11 amino acids. Germline V gene data show CDR1 as SEHNR and CDR2 as FQNEAQ (reference sequence). The V end lost 2 bases, the J end lost 6 bases, and 5 bases lay between the germline ends. This TCR was sampled from a human donor in good health. Some libraries in this study had Jurkat cell RNA spiked in. Sequenced: naive CD8+ T cells from blood, with Jurkat cell RNA spiked in. The subset: FACS-sorted CD8+CD4-CCR7+CD45RA+ naive T cells. The chain carries TRBV7-9 and TRBJ2-7; D gene uncertain. CDR3 in amino acids: CASSLTAEQYF. The CDR3 nucleotides are TGTGCCAGCAGCTTAACAGCCGAGCAGTACTTC.